This is a list of T cell receptor beta chains from one sample in a study of blood T cells in healthy people across ages. A single record per CDR3 protein comes from TCRdb applying MiXCR to the 5' RACE reads. The table includes over a million distinct CDR3 sequences, approximately 38% detected once. The sample comprised blood. The source of these receptors is a woman younger than 35 in good health. Both conserved end residues are part of each CDR3. D genes are given only for firm matches. For some rows the clone size is stated as once, few or many, or as a class when expanded; others skip it.

size	D	V	J	length	DNA	CDR3
few	-	TRBV12-3/TRBV12-4	TRBJ1-1	14	TGTGCCAGCAGTTTTCTAGGGGATGGAACTGAAGCTTTCTTT	CASSFLGDGTEAFF
-	TRBD2	TRBV7-2	TRBJ2-3	16	TGTGCCAGCAGCTTAACCGGGACTAGCATTTCAGATACGCAGTATTTT	CASSLTGTSISDTQYF
-	-	TRBV7-8	TRBJ1-5	17	TGTGCCAGCAGCTTATGGGGGTCGTTGGAGGGGGGATTGCCCCAGCATTTT	CASSLWGSLEGGLPQHF
few	TRBD1	TRBV29-1	TRBJ2-5	14	TGCAGCGTTGATCGGACAGGGGGCCTGAATGAGCAGTACTTC	CSVDRTGGLNEQYF
-	-	TRBV14	TRBJ2-7	13	TGTGCCAGCAGCCAAGGGGGGAGCTTGCAGCAGTACTTC	CASSQGGSLQQYF
-	-	TRBV29-1	TRBJ1-1	14	TGCAGCGTCCACACCCGGGGTTGGGACACTGAAGCTTTCTTT	CSVHTRGWDTEAFF
-	TRBD2	TRBV2	TRBJ2-5	17	TGTGCCAGCAGTGAACCCTCTAGCGGGAGTAAGCAAGAGACCCAGTACTTC	CASSEPSSGSKQETQYF
-	TRBD2	TRBV20-1	TRBJ2-7	14	TGCAGTGCGCCGACTAGCGGACCCCCTTGGGAGCAGTACTTC	CSAPTSGPPWEQYF
-	TRBD2	TRBV4-1	TRBJ2-5	17	TGCGCCAGCAGCCAAGAGGCGGGACTAGCGGGGAGAGAGACCCAGTACTTC	CASSQEAGLAGRETQYF
few	TRBD2	TRBV12-3/TRBV12-4	TRBJ2-5	16	TGTGCCAGCAGTTTTTGGATAGCGGGACTACAAGAGACCCAGTACTTC	CASSFWIAGLQETQYF
few	-	TRBV2	TRBJ2-7	15	TGTGCCAGCTCCCGGGACCCAGAGCTACAGGGCGAGCAGTACTTC	CASSRDPELQGEQYF
-	TRBD1	TRBV7-2	TRBJ2-4	15	TGTGCCAGCAGCCCACAACGGGACAGCAGTAACATTCAGTACTTC	CASSPQRDSSNIQYF
-	TRBD1	TRBV7-9	TRBJ1-1	16	TGTGCCAGCAGCCCCAGACAGGGTCTCACGAACACTGAAGCTTTCTTT	CASSPRQGLTNTEAFF
few	-	TRBV27	TRBJ2-1	14	TGTGCCAGCAGGGCATCGGGACCCACGGAGGAGCAGTTCTTC	CASRASGPTEEQFF
-	TRBD2	TRBV5-4	TRBJ2-3	16	TGTGCCAGCAGCTTGATCATGGCGGGAGGGCCGAATACGCAGTATTTT	CASSLIMAGGPNTQYF